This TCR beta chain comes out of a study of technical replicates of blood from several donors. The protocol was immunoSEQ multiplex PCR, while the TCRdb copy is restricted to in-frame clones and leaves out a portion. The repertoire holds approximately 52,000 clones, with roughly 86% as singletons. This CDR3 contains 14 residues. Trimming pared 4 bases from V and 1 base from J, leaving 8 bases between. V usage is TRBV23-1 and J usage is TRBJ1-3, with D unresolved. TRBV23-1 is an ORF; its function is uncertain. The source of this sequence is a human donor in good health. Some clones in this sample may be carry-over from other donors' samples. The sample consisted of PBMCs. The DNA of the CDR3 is TGCGCCAGCAGTCCACGCCAGTCTGGAAACACCATATATTTT. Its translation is CASSPRQSGNTIYF.